This paragraph covers one T cell receptor beta chain sequence. This sample was included in a study of blood T cell repertoires in COVID-19. About the research overall: PBMCs, B-cell-depleted T cells, or T cells provided the cDNA or gDNA that made up the material.

The germline V gene encodes CDR1 SGHAT and CDR2 FQDESV (reference sequence). Trimming pared 5 bases from V and 6 bases from J, leaving 13 bases between. The CDR3 covers 13 residues. Authors' analysis steps: Estimation of nucleated cell counts relied on the amplification of reference gene primers. Sequencing used immunoSEQ multiplex PCR; TCRdb keeps in-frame clones, though not all of them. V and J calls plus clone size are reproduced from that table; the DNA served to infer D and trimming. The sample includes 200,000 to 300,000 clones, approximately 86% seen only once; the top ten take roughly 1.9%. The TCR sequence derives from a man aged 25 to 40 with active or convalescent COVID-19. The chain has TRBV11-1 and TRBJ1-1; a weak D match, TRBD1 (5 bases). Input material: peripheral blood. This CDR3 is CASSRRVLAEAFF. For the CDR3, the DNA is TGTGCCAGCAGCCGCAGGGTTTTGGCTGAAGCTTTCTTT. Looking up the rest from reference TRBV11-1 and TRBJ1-1 gives the full variable domain: EAEVAQSPRYKITEKSQAVAFWCDPISGHATLYWYRQILGQGPELLVQFQDESVVDDSQLPKDRFSAERLKGVDSTLKIQPAELGDSAMYLCASSRRVLAEAFFGQGTRLTVV.